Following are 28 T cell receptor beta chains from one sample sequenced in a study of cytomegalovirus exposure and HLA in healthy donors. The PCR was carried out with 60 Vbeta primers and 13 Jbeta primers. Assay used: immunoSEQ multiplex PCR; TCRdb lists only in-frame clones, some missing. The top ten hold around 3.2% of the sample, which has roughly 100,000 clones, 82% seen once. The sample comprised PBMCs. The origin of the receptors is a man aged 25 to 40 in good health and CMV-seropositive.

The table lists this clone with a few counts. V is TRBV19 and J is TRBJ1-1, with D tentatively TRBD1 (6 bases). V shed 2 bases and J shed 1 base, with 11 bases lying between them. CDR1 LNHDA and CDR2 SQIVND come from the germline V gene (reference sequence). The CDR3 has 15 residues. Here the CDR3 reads CASSIQGLSNTEAFF. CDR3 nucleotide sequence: TGTGCCAGTAGTATACAGGGGCTTTCGAACACTGAAGCTTTCTTT.

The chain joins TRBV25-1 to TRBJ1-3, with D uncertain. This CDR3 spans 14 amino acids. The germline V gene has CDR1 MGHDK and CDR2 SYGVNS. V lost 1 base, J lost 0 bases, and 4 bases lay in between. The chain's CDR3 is CASSESGSGNTIYF. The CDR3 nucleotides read TGTGCCAGCAGTGAATCAGGCTCTGGAAACACCATATATTTT. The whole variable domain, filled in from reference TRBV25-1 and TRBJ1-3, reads EADIYQTPRYLVIGTGKKITLECSQTMGHDKMYWYQQDPGMELHLIHYSYGVNSTEKGDLSSESTVSRIRTEHFPLTLESARPSHTSQYLCASSESGSGNTIYFGEGSWLTVV.

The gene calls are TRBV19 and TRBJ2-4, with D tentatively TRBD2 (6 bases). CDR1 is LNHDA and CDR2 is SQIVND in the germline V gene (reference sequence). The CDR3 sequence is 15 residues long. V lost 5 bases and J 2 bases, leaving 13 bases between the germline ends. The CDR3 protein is CASSQGSGTKNIQYF. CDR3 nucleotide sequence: TGTGCCAGTAGTCAAGGTAGCGGAACCAAAAACATTCAGTACTTC.

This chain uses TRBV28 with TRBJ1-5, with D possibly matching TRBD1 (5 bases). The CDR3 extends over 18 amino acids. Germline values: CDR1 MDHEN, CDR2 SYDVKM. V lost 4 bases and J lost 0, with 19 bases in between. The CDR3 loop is CASSSWGRVGDSNQPQHF. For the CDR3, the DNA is TGTGCCAGCAGTTCCTGGGGCAGGGTTGGCGATAGCAATCAGCCCCAGCATTTT.

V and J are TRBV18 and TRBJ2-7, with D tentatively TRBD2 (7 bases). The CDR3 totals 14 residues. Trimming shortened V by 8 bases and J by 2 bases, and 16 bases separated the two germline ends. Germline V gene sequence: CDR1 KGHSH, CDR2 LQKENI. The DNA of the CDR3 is TGTGCCAGCACCGCGGGGGCGGGCCCCTACGAGCAGTACTTC. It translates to CASTAGAGPYEQYF. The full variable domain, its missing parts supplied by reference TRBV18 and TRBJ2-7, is NAGVMQNPRHLVRRRGQEARLRCSPMKGHSHVYWYRQLPEEGLKFMVYLQKENIIDESGMPKERFSAEFPKEGPSILRIQQVVRGDSAAYFCASTAGAGPYEQYFGPGTRLTVT.

Written as DNA, the CDR3 is TGTGCCAGCAGGGAGGACAGCGTGAATCAGCCCCAGCATTTT. Protein sequence: CASREDSVNQPQHF. This chain links TRBV2 with TRBJ1-5; D may be TRBD1 (6 bases). Trimming took 6 bases from V and 4 from J, leaving 13 bases between them. Germline V gene lookup returns CDR1 SNHLY and CDR2 FYNNEI. CDR3 length equals 14 residues.

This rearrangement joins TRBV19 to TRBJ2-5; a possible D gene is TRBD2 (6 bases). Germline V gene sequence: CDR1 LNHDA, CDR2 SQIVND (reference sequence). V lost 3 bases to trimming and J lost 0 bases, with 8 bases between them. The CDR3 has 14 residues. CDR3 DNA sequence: TGTGCCAGTAGTATCCGGAGGGACCAAGAGACCCAGTACTTC. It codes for CASSIRRDQETQYF.

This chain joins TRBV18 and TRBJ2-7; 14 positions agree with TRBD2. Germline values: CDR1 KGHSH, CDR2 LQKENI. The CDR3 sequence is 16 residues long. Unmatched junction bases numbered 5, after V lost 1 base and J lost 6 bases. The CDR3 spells CASSPLGTSGSVEQYF. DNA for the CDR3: TGTGCCAGCTCACCACTGGGGACTAGCGGGAGTGTCGAGCAGTACTTC.

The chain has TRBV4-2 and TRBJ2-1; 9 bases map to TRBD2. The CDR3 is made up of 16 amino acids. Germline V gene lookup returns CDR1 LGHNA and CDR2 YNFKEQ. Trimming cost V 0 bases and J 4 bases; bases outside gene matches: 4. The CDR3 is CASSQESSGKYNEQFF. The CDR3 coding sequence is TGTGCCAGCAGCCAAGAATCTAGCGGGAAATACAATGAGCAGTTCTTC.

The CDR3 here is CASSLQGEGQPQHF. DNA for the CDR3: TGTGCCAGCTCGCTACAGGGGGAAGGTCAGCCCCAGCATTTT. V usage is TRBV10-3 and J usage is TRBJ1-5, with 8 bases matching TRBD1. This CDR3 region has 14 residues. Trimming cost V 10 bases and J 6 bases; bases outside gene matches: 11. Germline-derived CDR1 and CDR2 are ENHRY and SYGVKD.

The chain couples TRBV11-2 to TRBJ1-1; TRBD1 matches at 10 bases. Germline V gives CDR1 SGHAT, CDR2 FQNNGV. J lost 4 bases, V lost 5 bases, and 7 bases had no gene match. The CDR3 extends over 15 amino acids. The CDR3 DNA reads TGTGCCAGCAGCACCGGGACAGGGGTGAGCACTGAAGCTTTCTTT. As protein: CASSTGTGVSTEAFF.

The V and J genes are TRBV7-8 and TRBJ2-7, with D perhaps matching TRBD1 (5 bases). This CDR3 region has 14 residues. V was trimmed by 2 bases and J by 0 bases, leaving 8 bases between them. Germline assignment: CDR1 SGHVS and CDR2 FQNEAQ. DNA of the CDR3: TGTGCCAGCAGCTTACCAGGGTTCTCCTACGAGCAGTACTTC. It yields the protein CASSLPGFSYEQYF. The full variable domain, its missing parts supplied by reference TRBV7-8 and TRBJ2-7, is GAGVSQSPRYKVAKRGQDVALRCDPISGHVSLFWYQQALGQGPEFLTYFQNEAQLDKSGLPSDRFFAERPEGSVSTLKIQRTQQEDSAVYLCASSLPGFSYEQYFGPGTRLTVT.

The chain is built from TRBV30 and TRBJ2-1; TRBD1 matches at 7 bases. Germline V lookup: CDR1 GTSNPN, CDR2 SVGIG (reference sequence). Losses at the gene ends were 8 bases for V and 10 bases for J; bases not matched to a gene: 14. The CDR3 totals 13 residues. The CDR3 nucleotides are TGTGCCCACTCTAAGGACAGGTTATTAGAGCAGTTCTTC. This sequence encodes CAHSKDRLLEQFF.

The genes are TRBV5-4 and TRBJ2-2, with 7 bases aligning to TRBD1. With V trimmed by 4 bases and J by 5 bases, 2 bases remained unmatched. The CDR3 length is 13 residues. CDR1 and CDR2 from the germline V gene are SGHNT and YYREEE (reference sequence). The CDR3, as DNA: TGTGCCAGCAGCCCCAGGGGGACCGGGGAGCTGTTTTTT. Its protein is CASSPRGTGELFF.

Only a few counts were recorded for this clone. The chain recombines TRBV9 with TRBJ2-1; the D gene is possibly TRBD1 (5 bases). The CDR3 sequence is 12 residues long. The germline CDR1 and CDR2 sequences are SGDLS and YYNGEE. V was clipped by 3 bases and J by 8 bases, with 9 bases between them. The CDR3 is CASSGQGYEQFF. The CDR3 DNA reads TGTGCCAGCAGCGGGCAGGGTTATGAGCAGTTCTTC.

CDR3: CASSASGSGETQYF. CDR3 nucleotides: TGTGCCAGTAGTGCCTCAGGGTCGGGAGAGACCCAGTACTTC. The chain carries TRBV19 and TRBJ2-5, with a weak D call TRBD1 (5 bases). The CDR3 length is 14 residues. CDR1 is LNHDA and CDR2 is SQIVND in the germline V gene (reference sequence). V was trimmed by 5 bases and J by 4 bases, leaving 14 bases between them.

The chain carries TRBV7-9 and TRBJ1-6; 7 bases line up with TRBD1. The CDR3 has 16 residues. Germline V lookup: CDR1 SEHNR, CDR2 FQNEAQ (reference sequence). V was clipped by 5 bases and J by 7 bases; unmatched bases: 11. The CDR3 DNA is TGTGCCAGCAGCCAGGCACCGGGACAGAAAAATTCACCCCTCCACTTT. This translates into CASSQAPGQKNSPLHF.

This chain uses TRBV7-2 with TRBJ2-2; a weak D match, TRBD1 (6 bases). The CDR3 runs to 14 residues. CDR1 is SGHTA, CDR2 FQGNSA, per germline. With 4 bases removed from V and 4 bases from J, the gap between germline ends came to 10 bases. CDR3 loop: CASSSDRATGELFF. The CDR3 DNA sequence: TGTGCCAGCAGCTCGGACAGAGCCACCGGGGAGCTGTTTTTT. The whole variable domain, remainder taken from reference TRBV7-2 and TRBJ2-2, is GAGVSQSPSNKVTEKGKDVELRCDPISGHTALYWYRQSLGQGLEFLIYFQGNSAPDKSGLPSDRFSAERTGGSVSTLTIQRTQQEDSAVYLCASSSDRATGELFFGEGSRLTVL.

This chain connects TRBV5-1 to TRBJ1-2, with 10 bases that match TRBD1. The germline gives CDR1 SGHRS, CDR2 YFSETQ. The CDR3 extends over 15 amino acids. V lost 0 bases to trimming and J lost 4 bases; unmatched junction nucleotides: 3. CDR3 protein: CASSLGGQGSYGYTF. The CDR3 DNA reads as TGCGCCAGCAGCTTGGGGGGACAGGGGAGCTATGGCTACACCTTC.

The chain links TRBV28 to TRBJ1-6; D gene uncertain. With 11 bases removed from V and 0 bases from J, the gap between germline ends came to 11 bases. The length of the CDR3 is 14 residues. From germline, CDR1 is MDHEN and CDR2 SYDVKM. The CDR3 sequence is CAEGGSSYNSPLHF. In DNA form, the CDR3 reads TGTGCCGAGGGTGGAAGCTCCTATAATTCACCCCTCCACTTT.

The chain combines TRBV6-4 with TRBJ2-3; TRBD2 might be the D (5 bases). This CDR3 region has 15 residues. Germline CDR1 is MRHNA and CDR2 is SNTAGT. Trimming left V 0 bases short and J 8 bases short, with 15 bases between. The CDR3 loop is CASSDSSSSRGTQYF. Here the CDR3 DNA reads TGTGCCAGCAGTGACTCGTCTAGCAGTCGGGGTACGCAGTATTTT.

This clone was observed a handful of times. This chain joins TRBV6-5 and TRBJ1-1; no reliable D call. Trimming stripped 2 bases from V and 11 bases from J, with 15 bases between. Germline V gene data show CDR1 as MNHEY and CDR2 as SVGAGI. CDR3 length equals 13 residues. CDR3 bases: TGTGCCAGCAGTTACCTTGGAACGGAGGCCGCTTTCTTT. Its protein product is CASSYLGTEAAFF.

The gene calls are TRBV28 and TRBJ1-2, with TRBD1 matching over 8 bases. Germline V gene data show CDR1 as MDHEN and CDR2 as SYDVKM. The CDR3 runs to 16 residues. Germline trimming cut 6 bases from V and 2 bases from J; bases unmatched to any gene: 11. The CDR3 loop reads CASSPPKGQGNYGYTF. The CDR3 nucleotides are TGTGCCAGCAGCCCCCCTAAAGGACAGGGAAACTATGGCTACACCTTC.

The CDR3 reads CASSTHGQYNEQFF. CDR3 DNA sequence: TGTGCCAGCAGTACCCATGGACAGTACAATGAGCAGTTCTTC. V is TRBV6-1 and J is TRBJ2-1; possible D gene TRBD1, 6 bases. V lost 5 bases and J lost 4, with 12 bases in between. The CDR3 contains 14 residues. Germline assignment: CDR1 MNHNS and CDR2 SASEGT.

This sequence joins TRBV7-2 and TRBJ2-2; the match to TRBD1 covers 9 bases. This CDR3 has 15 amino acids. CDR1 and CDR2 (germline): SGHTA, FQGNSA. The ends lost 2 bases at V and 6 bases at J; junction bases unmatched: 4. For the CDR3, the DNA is TGTGCCAGCAGCTTATATACAGGGGGCTCCGGGGAGCTGTTTTTT. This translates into CASSLYTGGSGELFF.

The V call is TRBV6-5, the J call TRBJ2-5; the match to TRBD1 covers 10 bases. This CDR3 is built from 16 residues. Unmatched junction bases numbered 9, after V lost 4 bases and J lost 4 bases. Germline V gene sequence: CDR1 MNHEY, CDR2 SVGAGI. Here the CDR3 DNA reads TGTGCCAGCAGTTCACCGGGACAGGGGAAGAGAGAGACCCAGTACTTC. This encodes CASSSPGQGKRETQYF.

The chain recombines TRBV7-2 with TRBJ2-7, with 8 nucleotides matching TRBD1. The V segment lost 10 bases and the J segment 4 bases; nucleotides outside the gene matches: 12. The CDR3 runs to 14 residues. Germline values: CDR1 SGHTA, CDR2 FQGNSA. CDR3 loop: CATLPGQDPYEQYF. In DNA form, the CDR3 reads TGTGCCACCTTACCGGGACAGGACCCATACGAGCAGTACTTC. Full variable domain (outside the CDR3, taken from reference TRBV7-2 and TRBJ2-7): GAGVSQSPSNKVTEKGKDVELRCDPISGHTALYWYRQSLGQGLEFLIYFQGNSAPDKSGLPSDRFSAERTGGSVSTLTIQRTQQEDSAVYLCATLPGQDPYEQYFGPGTRLTVT.

The CDR3 loop reads CASSEWAAHYGYTF. DNA for the CDR3: TGTGCCAGCAGTGAATGGGCAGCCCACTATGGCTACACCTTC. J is TRBJ1-2 and V is TRBV2; D unresolved. The V and J ends lost 2 bases and 3 bases respectively, with 10 bases between them. Germline V CDR1 and CDR2: SNHLY, FYNNEI. The CDR3 totals 14 residues. Supplemented by reference TRBV2 and TRBJ1-2, the full variable domain reads EPEVTQTPSHQVTQMGQEVILRCVPISNHLYFYWYRQILGQKVEFLVSFYNNEISEKSEIFDDQFSVERPDGSNFTLKIRSTKLEDSAMYFCASSEWAAHYGYTFGSGTRLTVV.